Included here is one TCR beta chain sequence, with context. Antigen: not known. The data were obtained in a study of brain metastases from non-small cell lung cancer. Findings and caveats of the study: Compared with primary tumors, brain metastases showed less T-cell infiltration.

CDR3 size: 17 residues. Per germline, CDR1 SGHTA and CDR2 FQGNSA. Trimming left V 0 bases short and J 5 bases short, with 17 bases between. Profiling relied on immunoSEQ multiplex PCR, and the TCRdb table lists in-frame clones only, not all of them. Found here are 1,500 to 2,000 clones, just over 90% of them singletons; the top ten hold roughly 2.2%. The material sequenced was tissue from a brain metastasis. The chain combines TRBV7-2 with TRBJ1-5; unclear D gene. The clonotype originates from a donor at least 40 years old with non-small cell lung cancer. CDR3 nucleotides: TGTGCCAGCAGCTTAGCGTTTGATACAGTACACTATCAGCCCCAGCATTTT. It specifies CASSLAFDTVHYQPQHF.